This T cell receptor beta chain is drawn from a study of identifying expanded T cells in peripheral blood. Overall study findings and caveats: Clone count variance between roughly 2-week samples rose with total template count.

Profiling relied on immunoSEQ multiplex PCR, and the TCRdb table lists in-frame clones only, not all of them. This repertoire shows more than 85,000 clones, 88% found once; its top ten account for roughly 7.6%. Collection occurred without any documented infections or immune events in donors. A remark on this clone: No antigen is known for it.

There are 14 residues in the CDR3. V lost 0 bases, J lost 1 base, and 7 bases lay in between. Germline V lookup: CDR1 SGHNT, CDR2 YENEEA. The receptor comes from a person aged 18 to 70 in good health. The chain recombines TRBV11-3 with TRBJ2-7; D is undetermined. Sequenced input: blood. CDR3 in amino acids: CASSLDFGSYEQYF. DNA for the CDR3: TGTGCCAGCAGCTTAGATTTCGGTTCCTACGAGCAGTACTTC.